One sample yielded the 18 T cell receptor beta chains listed below, sequenced in a study of cytomegalovirus exposure and HLA in healthy donors. This PCR relied on a set of 60 Vbeta primers and 13 Jbeta primers. Profiled with immunoSEQ multiplex PCR; TCRdb holds only in-frame clones, not every one. The sample holds under 250,000 clones, 60% to 80% seen once. The sequenced sample was PBMCs. The receptors were sampled from a male donor in good health and CMV-seronegative.

The CDR3 DNA reads TGTGCCAGTAGCCACCGGGGGTTTCCTGAAAAACTGTTTTTT. Translating it yields CASSHRGFPEKLFF. This rearrangement joins TRBV19 to TRBJ1-4; possible D gene TRBD1, 5 bases. This CDR3 region has 14 residues. CDR1 is LNHDA and CDR2 is SQIVND in the germline V gene (reference sequence). V shed 6 bases and J shed 7 bases, with 15 bases lying between them.

The CDR3 sequence: CASSRQFSGTYGNTIYF. The CDR3 DNA reads as TGTGCCAGCAGTAGACAATTTTCCGGGACATATGGAAACACCATATATTTT. The chain joins TRBV27 to TRBJ1-3; possible D gene TRBD1, 6 bases. The CDR3 runs 17 residues. Between the trimmed V and J ends, which lost 5 bases and 3 bases, there was a span of 20 bases. Germline CDR1 reads MNHEY; CDR2 reads SMNVEV (reference sequence).

A single count supports this clone. V is TRBV7-2 and J is TRBJ2-1, with D tentatively TRBD2 (5 bases). Trimming took off 2 bases at V and 8 bases at J, with 22 bases between the two ends. The germline V gene has CDR1 SGHTA and CDR2 FQGNSA. There are 17 residues in the CDR3. The CDR3 nucleotides read TGTGCCAGCAGCTTAAAGGGTCGGTACGGACTTCCCCATGAGCAGTTCTTC. Its translation is CASSLKGRYGLPHEQFF.

A few counts support this clone. V and J are TRBV19 and TRBJ2-1, with 12 bases fitting TRBD2. CDR1 and CDR2 from the germline V gene are LNHDA and SQIVND (reference sequence). The CDR3 consists of 13 residues. With 11 bases clipped from V and 5 bases from J, the junction kept 4 bases outside the gene matches. CDR3 amino acids: CAARTSGNNEQFF. The CDR3 region has the DNA TGTGCCGCACGGACTAGCGGGAACAATGAGCAGTTCTTC.

The chain couples TRBV2 to TRBJ2-5; TRBD2 aligns across 14 bases. The V gene end was trimmed by 5 bases and the J gene end by 1 base; junction bases not matched to a gene: 3. The CDR3 runs to 16 residues. Germline V gene sequence: CDR1 SNHLY, CDR2 FYNNEI. The CDR3 sequence is CASSRTSGGFQETQYF. CDR3 DNA: TGTGCCAGCAGTCGGACTAGCGGGGGGTTCCAAGAGACCCAGTACTTC.

V and J are TRBV5-1 and TRBJ2-5, with 10 bases identical to TRBD1. CDR3 size: 15 residues. Germline values: CDR1 SGHRS, CDR2 YFSETQ. Germline trimming cut 5 bases from V and 5 bases from J; bases unmatched to any gene: 9. Here the CDR3 reads CASRATDRGEETQYF. In nucleotides, the CDR3 is TGCGCCAGCAGGGCAACGGACAGGGGGGAGGAGACCCAGTACTTC.

The genes are TRBV7-2 and TRBJ1-2; 7 bases are shared with TRBD1. Germline V gene sequence: CDR1 SGHTA, CDR2 FQGNSA. This CDR3 is built from 15 residues. Trimming removed 5 bases from V and 4 bases from J; junction bases left unmatched: 10. The CDR3 sequence is CASSLGTVAFYGYTF. Written as DNA, the CDR3 is TGTGCCAGCAGCCTTGGGACAGTTGCCTTCTATGGCTACACCTTC.

The chain recombines TRBV27 with TRBJ2-3; tentative D call: TRBD1 (5 bases). Trimming removed 5 bases at V and 0 bases at J, with 12 bases between. This CDR3 comprises 15 residues. Germline V gene sequence: CDR1 MNHEY, CDR2 SMNVEV (reference sequence). Here the CDR3 DNA reads TGTGCCAGCAGTCCCCAGGGTGATAGCACAGATACGCAGTATTTT. Its protein product is CASSPQGDSTDTQYF.

The genes are TRBV7-2 and TRBJ2-3; TRBD1 matches 10 bases. The V gene's germline CDR1 is SGHTA and CDR2 FQGNSA. The junction had 6 bases not matched to a gene; V was cut back by 6 bases and J by 3 bases. The CDR3 extends over 15 amino acids. CDR3 DNA sequence: TGTGCCAGCAGTCCGGACAGGGGGAGTACAGATACGCAGTATTTT. The encoded protein is CASSPDRGSTDTQYF.

The chain employs TRBV19 and TRBJ1-1; no reliable D call. This CDR3 comprises 13 residues. V lost 7 bases to trimming and J lost 1 base, with 10 bases between them. From germline, CDR1 is LNHDA and CDR2 SQIVND (reference sequence). The CDR3 is CASNPGGNTEAFF. CDR3 nucleotide sequence: TGTGCCAGTAACCCCGGCGGGAACACTGAAGCTTTCTTT.

This chain joins TRBV7-8 and TRBJ2-7; TRBD2 aligns across 14 bases. Germline V lookup: CDR1 SGHVS, CDR2 FQNEAQ. Unmatched junction bases numbered 9, after V lost 1 base and J lost 7 bases. The length of the CDR3 is 17 residues. The CDR3 spells CASSLVLGLAGVNEQYF. The CDR3 DNA sequence: TGTGCCAGCAGCTTAGTATTGGGACTAGCGGGAGTGAATGAGCAGTACTTC.

CDR3 DNA: TGTGCCACCAGCAGAGACATTAGCGGGAGCTCTGAGACCCAGTACTTC. This translates into CATSRDISGSSETQYF. The chain is built from TRBV15 and TRBJ2-5; 9 bases map to TRBD2. Germline trimming cut 0 bases from V and 5 bases from J; bases unmatched to any gene: 7. Germline CDR1 is LNHNV and CDR2 is YYDKDF (reference sequence). CDR3 size: 16 residues.

This chain joins TRBV5-1 and TRBJ2-3; possibly TRBD2 for D (6 bases). Trimming shortened V by 4 bases and J by 6 bases, and 12 bases separated the two germline ends. Germline V gene lookup returns CDR1 SGHRS and CDR2 YFSETQ. The CDR3 has 13 amino acids. CDR3 residues: CASSLPGLDTQYF. CDR3 nucleotide sequence: TGCGCCAGCAGCCTCCCGGGACTTGATACGCAGTATTTT.

J is TRBJ2-3 and V is TRBV28; the D gene is possibly TRBD2 (6 bases). V was pared by 5 bases and J by 0 bases, with 12 bases between. Germline V gene lookup returns CDR1 MDHEN and CDR2 SYDVKM. This CDR3 spans 15 amino acids. The chain's CDR3 is CASSAPRGSTDTQYF. The CDR3 bases are TGTGCCAGCAGTGCCCCCCGGGGGAGCACAGATACGCAGTATTTT.

This sequence joins TRBV7-2 and TRBJ1-1; 7 nucleotides align to TRBD1. CDR1 and CDR2 from the germline V gene are SGHTA and FQGNSA. The CDR3 is made up of 15 amino acids. With 5 bases clipped from V and 0 bases from J, the junction kept 6 bases outside the gene matches. The CDR3 protein is CASSPRGELNTEAFF. CDR3 coding DNA: TGTGCCAGCAGCCCCAGGGGGGAGCTGAACACTGAAGCTTTCTTT.

The chain carries TRBV28 and TRBJ2-1, with D possibly TRBD2 on 6 matching bases. Per the germline V gene, CDR1 is MDHEN and CDR2 is SYDVKM. Trimming left V 5 bases short and J 0 bases short, with 14 bases between. The CDR3 is 16 residues long. The CDR3 sequence: CASSAPGLSSYNEQFF. In nucleotides, the CDR3 is TGTGCCAGCAGTGCGCCGGGACTGAGCTCCTACAATGAGCAGTTCTTC.

V and J are TRBV19 and TRBJ1-1; 7 bases match TRBD1. The length of the CDR3 is 15 residues. The germline CDR1 and CDR2 sequences are LNHDA and SQIVND (reference sequence). With 4 bases clipped from V and 0 bases from J, the junction kept 5 bases outside the gene matches. In DNA, the CDR3 is TGTGCCAGTAGTACGGGACAGCTCATGAACACTGAAGCTTTCTTT. Its protein product is CASSTGQLMNTEAFF.

This chain joins TRBV7-2 and TRBJ2-7; the match to TRBD2 covers 7 bases. Germline V CDR1 and CDR2: SGHTA, FQGNSA. The trim removed 4 bases at V and 2 bases at J, leaving 11 bases unmatched. This CDR3 is 16 amino acids long. The CDR3 region is CASSSLGLGRAYEQYF. The CDR3 DNA follows: TGTGCCAGCAGCTCGCTCGGACTAGGTCGGGCCTACGAGCAGTACTTC. The full variable domain, with the rest looked up from reference TRBV7-2 and TRBJ2-7, is GAGVSQSPSNKVTEKGKDVELRCDPISGHTALYWYRQSLGQGLEFLIYFQGNSAPDKSGLPSDRFSAERTGGSVSTLTIQRTQQEDSAVYLCASSSLGLGRAYEQYFGPGTRLTVT.